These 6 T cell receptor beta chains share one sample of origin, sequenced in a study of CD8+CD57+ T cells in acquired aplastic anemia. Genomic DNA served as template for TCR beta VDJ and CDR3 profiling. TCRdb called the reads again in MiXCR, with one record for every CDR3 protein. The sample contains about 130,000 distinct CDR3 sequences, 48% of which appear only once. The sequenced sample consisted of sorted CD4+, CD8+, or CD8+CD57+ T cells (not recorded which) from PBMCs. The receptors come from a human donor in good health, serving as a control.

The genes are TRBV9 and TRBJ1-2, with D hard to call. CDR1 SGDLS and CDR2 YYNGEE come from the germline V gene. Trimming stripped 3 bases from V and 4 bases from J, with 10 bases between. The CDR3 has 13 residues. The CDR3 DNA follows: TGTGCCAGCAGCGGACAATCATCCTATGGCTACACCTTC. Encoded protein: CASSGQSSYGYTF.

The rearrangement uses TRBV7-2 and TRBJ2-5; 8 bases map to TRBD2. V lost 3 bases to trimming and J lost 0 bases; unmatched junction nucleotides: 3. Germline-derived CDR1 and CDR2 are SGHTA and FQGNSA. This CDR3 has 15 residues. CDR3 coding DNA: TGTGCCAGCAGCTTTAGCGGGGCGGACCAAGAGACCCAGTACTTC. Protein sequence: CASSFSGADQETQYF.

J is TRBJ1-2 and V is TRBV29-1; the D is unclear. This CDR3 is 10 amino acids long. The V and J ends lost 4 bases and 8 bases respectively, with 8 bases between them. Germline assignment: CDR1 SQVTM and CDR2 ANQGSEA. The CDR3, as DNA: TGCAGCGTTGTGGAAGCCGGCTACACCTTC. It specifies CSVVEAGYTF.

The CDR3: CASRDRSNQPQHF. Written as DNA, the CDR3 is TGTGCCAGTCGGGACCGTAGCAATCAGCCCCAGCATTTT. The chain has TRBV19 and TRBJ1-5, with D perhaps TRBD1 (5 bases). Germline values: CDR1 LNHDA, CDR2 SQIVND (reference sequence). The V gene lost 8 bases and the J gene lost 0 bases, with 8 bases spanning the gap. The CDR3 has 13 amino acids.

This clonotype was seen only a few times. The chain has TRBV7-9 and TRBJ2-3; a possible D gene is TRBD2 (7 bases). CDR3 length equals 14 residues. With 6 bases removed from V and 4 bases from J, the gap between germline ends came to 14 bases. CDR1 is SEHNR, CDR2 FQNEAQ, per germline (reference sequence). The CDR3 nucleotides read TGTGCCAGCAGTCCGCGGGGGCGGGCAGATACGCAGTATTTT. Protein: CASSPRGRADTQYF. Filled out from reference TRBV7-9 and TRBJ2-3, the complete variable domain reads DTGVSQNPRHKITKRGQNVTFRCDPISEHNRLYWYRQTLGQGPEFLTYFQNEAQLEKSRLLSDRFSAERPKGSFSTLEIQRTEQGDSAMYLCASSPRGRADTQYFGPGTRLTVL.

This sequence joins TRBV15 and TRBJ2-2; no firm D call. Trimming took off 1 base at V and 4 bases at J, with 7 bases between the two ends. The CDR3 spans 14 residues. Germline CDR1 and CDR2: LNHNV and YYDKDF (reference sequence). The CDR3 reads CATSRGDTTGELFF. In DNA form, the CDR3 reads TGTGCCACCAGCAGAGGGGATACCACCGGGGAGCTGTTTTTT. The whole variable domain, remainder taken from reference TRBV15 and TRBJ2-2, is DAMVIQNPRYQVTQFGKPVTLSCSQTLNHNVMYWYQQKSSQAPKLLFHYYDKDFNNEADTPDNFQSRRPNTSFCFLDIRSPGLGDTAMYLCATSRGDTTGELFFGEGSRLTVL.